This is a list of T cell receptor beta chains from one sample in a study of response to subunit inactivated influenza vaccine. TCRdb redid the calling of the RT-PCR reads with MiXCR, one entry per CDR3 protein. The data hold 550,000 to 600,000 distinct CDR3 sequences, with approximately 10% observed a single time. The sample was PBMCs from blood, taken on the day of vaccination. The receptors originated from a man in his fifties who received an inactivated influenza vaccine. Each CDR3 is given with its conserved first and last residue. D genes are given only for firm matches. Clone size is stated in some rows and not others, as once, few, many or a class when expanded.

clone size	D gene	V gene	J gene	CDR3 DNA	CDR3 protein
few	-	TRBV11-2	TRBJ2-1	TGTGCCAGCAGCTCAACGCCTGAGCAGTTCTTC	CASSSTPEQFF
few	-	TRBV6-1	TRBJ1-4	TGTGCCAGCAGCGAGCAGGGGATTGGGGAAAAACTGTTTTTT	CASSEQGIGEKLFF
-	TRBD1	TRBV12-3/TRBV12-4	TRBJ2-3	TGTGCCAGCAGTCCCCGGACAGGGAGCACAGATACGCAGTATTTT	CASSPRTGSTDTQYF
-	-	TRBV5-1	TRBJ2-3	TGCGCCAGCAGCTTCACGGGACATAGCACAGATACGCAGTATTTT	CASSFTGHSTDTQYF
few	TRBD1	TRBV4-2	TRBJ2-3	TGTGCCAGCAGCCTACGGGACAGGCGGGGAGATACGCAGTATTTT	CASSLRDRRGDTQYF
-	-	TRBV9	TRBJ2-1	TGTGCCAGCAGCGTAGTAGCGTCCTCCGGCCGTGAGCAGTTCTTC	CASSVVASSGREQFF
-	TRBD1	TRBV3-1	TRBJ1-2	TGTGCCAGCAGCCCTATTGGACAGGGGGTTAGCTACACCTTC	CASSPIGQGVSYTF
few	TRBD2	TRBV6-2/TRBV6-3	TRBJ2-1	TGTGCCAGCCCTCAGAGGGGACTAGCGGTCCCGCCCTCCTACAATGAGCAGTTCTTC	CASPQRGLAVPPSYNEQFF
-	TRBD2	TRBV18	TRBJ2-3	TGTGCCAGCTCACCATACGGGGGGGCCGGAGATACGCAGTATTTT	CASSPYGGAGDTQYF
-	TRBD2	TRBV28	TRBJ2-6	TGTGCCAGCAGTGAAACTAGCGTAGTTAACGTCCTGACTTTC	CASSETSVVNVLTF
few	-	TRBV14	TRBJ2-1	TGTGCCAGCAGCCAACTACAGACCTCCTACAATGAGCAGTTCTTC	CASSQLQTSYNEQFF
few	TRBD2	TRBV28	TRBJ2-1	TGTGCCAGCAGTTTCCGACCCGGGACTAGTCATCGGTTTGCTGCCAATGAGCAGTTCTTC	CASSFRPGTSHRFAANEQFF
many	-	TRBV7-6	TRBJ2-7	TGTGCCAGCAGCTTAGGGTCTAATGCCGAGCAGTACTTC	CASSLGSNAEQYF
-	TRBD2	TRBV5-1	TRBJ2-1	TGCGCCAGCAGTGGAACCAACAGCGGGAGCCATGAGCAGTTCTTC	CASSGTNSGSHEQFF
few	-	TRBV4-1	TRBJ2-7	TGCGCCAGCAGCCAAGATGAGGGAGAAAGAGGGTACGAGCAGTACTTC	CASSQDEGERGYEQYF
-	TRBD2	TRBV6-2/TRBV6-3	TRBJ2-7	TGTGCCAGCAGTCGACTAGCGGGGGTCTCCTACGAGCAGTACTTC	CASSRLAGVSYEQYF
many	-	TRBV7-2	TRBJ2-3	TGTGCCAGCAGCTTGCTGACGGGGAGGGGGTCGGATACGCAGTATTTT	CASSLLTGRGSDTQYF
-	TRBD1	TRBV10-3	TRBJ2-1	TGTGCCATCAGTGATGTTGGACAGGGGCCCCAATATTTC	CAISDVGQGPQYF
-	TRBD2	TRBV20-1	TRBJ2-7	TGCAGTGCTAGAGATGTGCTAGCGGGAGCCCACGAGCAGTACTTC	CSARDVLAGAHEQYF
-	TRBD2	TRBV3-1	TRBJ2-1	TGTGCCAGCAGCCAACGGGGACTAGTATATGAGCAGTTCTTC	CASSQRGLVYEQFF
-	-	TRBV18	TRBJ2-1	TGTGCCAGCTCACCACTGGTATCGGGATACAATGAGCAGTTCTTC	CASSPLVSGYNEQFF
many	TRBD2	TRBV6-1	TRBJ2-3	TGTGCCAGCAGTGAACTAGCGGGAGGGCCGGATACGCAGTATTTT	CASSELAGGPDTQYF
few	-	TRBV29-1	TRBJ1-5	TGCAGCGTTGGGTCCGCAGAAAATCAGCCCCAGCATTTT	CSVGSAENQPQHF
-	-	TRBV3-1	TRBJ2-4	TGTGCCAGCAGCCAAGATCCCGTCTCTAGGGCCAAAAACATTCAGTACTTC	CASSQDPVSRAKNIQYF
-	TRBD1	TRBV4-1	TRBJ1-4	TGCGCCAGCAGCCAACCGCCGACAGGGGGGAATGAAAAACTGTTTTTT	CASSQPPTGGNEKLFF
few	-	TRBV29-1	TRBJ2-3	TGCAGCGTTTGTTGGCAGGGAATTACAGATACGCAGTATTTT	CSVCWQGITDTQYF
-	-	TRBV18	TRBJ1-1	TGTGCCAGCTCACCACCTATGCCGACAGGCCGTGAAGCTTTCTTT	CASSPPMPTGREAFF
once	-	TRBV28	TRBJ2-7	TGTGCCAGCAGTTTAGGTATAGGAACAGGGCCCCTACGTTTAGCCTACGAGCAGTACTTC	CASSLGIGTGPLRLAYEQYF
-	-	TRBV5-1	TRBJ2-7	TGCGCCAGCAGTGTGACTGGACATATTGACTACGAGCAGTACTTC	CASSVTGHIDYEQYF
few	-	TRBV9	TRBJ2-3	TGTGCCAGCAGCGTTGGGAACGAACGCACAGATACGCAGTATTTT	CASSVGNERTDTQYF
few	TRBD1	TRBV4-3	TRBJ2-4	TGCGCCAGCAGCCAAGCAGGGACAGCAAACATTCAGTACTTC	CASSQAGTANIQYF
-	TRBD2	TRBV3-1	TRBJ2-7	TGTGCCAGCAGTTCTACTAGCGGGCCTTACTACGAGCAGTACTTC	CASSSTSGPYYEQYF
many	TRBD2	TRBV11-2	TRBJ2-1	TGTGCCAGCAGCTTAGGTCTAGCGGGAGACTCGGGGTCCTACAATGAGCAGTTCTTC	CASSLGLAGDSGSYNEQFF
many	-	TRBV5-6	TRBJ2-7	TGTGCCAGCAACCCAGGTACTACCTACGAGCAGTACTTC	CASNPGTTYEQYF
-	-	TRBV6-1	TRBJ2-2	TGTGCCAGCAGTGCGGACCACGGGGGAAGTACCACCGGGGAGCTGTTTTTT	CASSADHGGSTTGELFF
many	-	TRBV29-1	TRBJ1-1	TGCAGCGCCCAATGGGGAGGGGTGGGCACTGAAGCTTTCTTT	CSAQWGGVGTEAFF
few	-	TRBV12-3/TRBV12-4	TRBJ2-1	TGTGCCAGCAGTTCGTCAGGGGTATGGATCGAGCAGTTCTTC	CASSSSGVWIEQFF
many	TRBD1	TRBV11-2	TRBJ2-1	TGTGCCAGCAGCTTAATACAGGGGGCCTACAATGAGCAGTTCTTC	CASSLIQGAYNEQFF
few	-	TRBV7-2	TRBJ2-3	TGTGCCAGCAGCCCGCGGAGGGCCACAGATACGCAGTATTTT	CASSPRRATDTQYF
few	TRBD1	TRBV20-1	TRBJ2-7	TGCAGTGCTAGAGATCCAGGACAGGGTTTCTACGAGCAGTACTTC	CSARDPGQGFYEQYF
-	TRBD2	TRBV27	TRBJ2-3	TGTGCCAGCAGTTTAGGAAGCGGGAGGACAGATACGCAGTATTTT	CASSLGSGRTDTQYF
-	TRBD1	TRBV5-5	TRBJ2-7	TGTGCCAGCAGCCCGGTCAGGGGGCGACCCTACGAGCAGTACTTC	CASSPVRGRPYEQYF
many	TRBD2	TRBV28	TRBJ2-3	TGTGCCAGCAGTCTCCTCCCGCTAGCGGGAACCACAGATACGCAGTATTTT	CASSLLPLAGTTDTQYF
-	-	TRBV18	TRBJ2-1	TGTGCCACGGGTAATTGGGGCTATGAGCAGTTCTTC	CATGNWGYEQFF
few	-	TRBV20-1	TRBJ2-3	TGCAGTGCTGGAGCCGCAGATACGCAGTATTTT	CSAGAADTQYF
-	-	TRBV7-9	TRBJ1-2	TGTGCCAGCAGCTTACTTGGAGGGGTCGCCACCTTC	CASSLLGGVATF
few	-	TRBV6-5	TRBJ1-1	TGTGCCAGCAGTTATGGGGGCCTTAACACTGAAGCTTTCTTT	CASSYGGLNTEAFF
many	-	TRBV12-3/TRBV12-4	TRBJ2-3	TGTGCCAGCAGTTTACTCGGAAACACAGATACGCAGTATTTT	CASSLLGNTDTQYF
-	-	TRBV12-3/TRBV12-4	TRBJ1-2	TGTGCCAGCAGTTTCCCCGGGAGTGGCTACACCTTC	CASSFPGSGYTF
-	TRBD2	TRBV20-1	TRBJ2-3	TGCAGTGCTAGTGGGCGACTAGCCTTGGCCACAGATACGCAGTATTTT	CSASGRLALATDTQYF
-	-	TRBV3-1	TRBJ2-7	TGTGCCAGCAGCCCTCCGACTAGTTCGAGTGAGCAGTACTTC	CASSPPTSSSEQYF
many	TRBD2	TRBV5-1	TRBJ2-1	TGCGCCAGCAGCTTGGTGGCGGGGGGGCCCTACGAGCAGTTCTTC	CASSLVAGGPYEQFF
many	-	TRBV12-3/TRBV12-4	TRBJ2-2	TGTGCCAGCAGTTTAAATACCGGCACCGGGGAGCTGTTTTTT	CASSLNTGTGELFF